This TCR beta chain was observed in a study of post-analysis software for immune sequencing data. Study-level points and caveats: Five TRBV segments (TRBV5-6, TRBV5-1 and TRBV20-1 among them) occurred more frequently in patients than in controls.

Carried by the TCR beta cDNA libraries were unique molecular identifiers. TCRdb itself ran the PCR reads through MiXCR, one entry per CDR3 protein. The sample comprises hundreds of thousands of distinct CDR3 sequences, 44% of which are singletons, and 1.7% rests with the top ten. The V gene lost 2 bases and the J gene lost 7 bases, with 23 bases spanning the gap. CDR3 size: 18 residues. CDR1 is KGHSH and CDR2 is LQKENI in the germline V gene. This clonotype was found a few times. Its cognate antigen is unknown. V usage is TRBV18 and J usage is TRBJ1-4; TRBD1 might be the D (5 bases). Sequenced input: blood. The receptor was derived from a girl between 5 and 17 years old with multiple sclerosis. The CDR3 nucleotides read TGTGCCAGCTCACCAGATAACAGGACCCCCCATAGTGGTGAAAAACTGTTTTTT. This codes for CASSPDNRTPHSGEKLFF.